This T cell receptor (beta chain) originates from a study of Ad26.COV2.S vaccination and SARS-CoV-2 variants. From germline, CDR1 is MNHEY and CDR2 SMNVEV (reference sequence). This CDR3 region has 16 residues. V gave up 3 bases and J gave up 2 bases, with 17 bases separating them. Findings of the study overall: Analytic work on TCR breadth and depth might have understated the full extent of total T cell responses.

Treatment meaning: around 19 received Ad26.COV2.S at low or high dose, single or two shots; several received placebo; per-sample allocation not given. The samples were gathered on day 63 after the first injection of vaccine or placebo. Points on this clone: Its antigen is still unknown.

Assay: immunoSEQ multiplex PCR; the TCRdb copy retains only in-frame clones and omits some. The sample carries a few hundred thousand clones, approximately 92% recorded once. This sequence joins TRBV27 and TRBJ2-7; D tentatively reads TRBD1 or TRBD2 (5 bases each). The source was peripheral blood, collected in a trial of Ad26.COV2.S vaccine versus placebo. This receptor was identified in a person between 18 and 65 years old who received the Ad26.COV2.S COVID-19 vaccine or a placebo. The CDR3 is CASSFRDGEFPYEQYF. CDR3 DNA: TGTGCCAGCAGTTTTCGGGACGGCGAATTTCCCTACGAGCAGTACTTC.